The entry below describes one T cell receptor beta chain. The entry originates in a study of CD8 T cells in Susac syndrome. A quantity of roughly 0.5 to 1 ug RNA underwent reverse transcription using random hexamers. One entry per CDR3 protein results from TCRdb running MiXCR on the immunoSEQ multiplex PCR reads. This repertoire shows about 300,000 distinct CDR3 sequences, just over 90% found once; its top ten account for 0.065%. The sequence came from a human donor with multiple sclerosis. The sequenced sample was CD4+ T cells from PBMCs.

The CDR3 loop is CASSSRTGQSSYEQYF. In DNA, the CDR3 is TGTGCCAGCAGCTCACGGACAGGGCAAAGCTCCTACGAGCAGTACTTC. The chain couples TRBV3-1 to TRBJ2-7; 8 nucleotides match TRBD1. The CDR3 length is 16 residues. Trimming took 5 bases from V and 0 from J; bases not matched to a gene: 9. CDR1 LGHDT and CDR2 YNNKEL come from the germline V gene (reference sequence).